This T cell receptor (beta chain) was sequenced for a study of blood T cells in healthy people across ages. Study-level results: Per million T cells, TCR beta diversity dropped roughly linearly as age increased.

Regarding this clonotype: The antigen remains unidentified.

The CDR3 consists of 13 residues. CDR1 and CDR2 from the germline V gene are DFQATT and SNEGSKA (reference sequence). It was with a sample-barcoded 5' primer and a J-beta primer mix that a second PCR of roughly 6 to 11 cycles was run. MiXCR, applied by TCRdb to the 5' RACE reads, yields one record per CDR3 protein. The sample has 1.5 million to 2 million distinct CDR3 sequences, roughly 49% seen once. The sample consisted of blood. This chain uses TRBV20-1 with TRBJ2-7; 8 positions agree with TRBD2. The J call is doubtful: the DNA matches TRBJ2-4 better. The sequence derives from a woman in her forties in good health. The CDR3 DNA reads TGCAGTGCCGCGAGCGGGGGCCGCGACATTCAGTACTTC. It yields the protein CSAASGGRDIQYF.